This T cell receptor (beta chain) was captured in a study of T cells in Graves' hyperthyroidism and ophthalmopathy. Study findings and constraints: A model built on 13 V-J features separated ophthalmopathy from stable hyperthyroidism. The blood repertoire included most of the expanded thyroid clonotypes above 0.001.

With duration under 3 months, ophthalmopathy was active: Clinical Activity Score at least 3, NOSPECS at least 4. Each diagnosis drew on symptoms, thyroxine, TRAb, thyroid ultrasound and orbital computed tomography findings. The junction had 15 bases not matched to a gene; V was cut back by 0 bases and J by 6 bases. The CDR3 contains 18 residues. CDR1 SGHRS and CDR2 YFSETQ come from the germline V gene. TCR beta CDR3 regions were amplified from RNA. First-round RT-PCR of the TCR CDR3 relied on the HTBI primer set. TCRdb independently ran MiXCR on the multiplex PCR reads; one entry per CDR3 protein. The table includes 360,000 or so distinct CDR3 sequences, around a sixth detected once. This clonotype was seen ten or more times. No antigen is known for it.

The sequencing input was blood. The rearrangement uses TRBV5-1 and TRBJ2-5; 9 bases are shared with TRBD2. The clonotype was recovered from a middle-aged woman with Graves' ophthalmopathy. The CDR3, as DNA: TGCGCCAGCAGCTTGGGGGTAGAGGTAGCGGGAGTTAGAAAGACCCAGTACTTC. It translates to CASSLGVEVAGVRKTQYF.